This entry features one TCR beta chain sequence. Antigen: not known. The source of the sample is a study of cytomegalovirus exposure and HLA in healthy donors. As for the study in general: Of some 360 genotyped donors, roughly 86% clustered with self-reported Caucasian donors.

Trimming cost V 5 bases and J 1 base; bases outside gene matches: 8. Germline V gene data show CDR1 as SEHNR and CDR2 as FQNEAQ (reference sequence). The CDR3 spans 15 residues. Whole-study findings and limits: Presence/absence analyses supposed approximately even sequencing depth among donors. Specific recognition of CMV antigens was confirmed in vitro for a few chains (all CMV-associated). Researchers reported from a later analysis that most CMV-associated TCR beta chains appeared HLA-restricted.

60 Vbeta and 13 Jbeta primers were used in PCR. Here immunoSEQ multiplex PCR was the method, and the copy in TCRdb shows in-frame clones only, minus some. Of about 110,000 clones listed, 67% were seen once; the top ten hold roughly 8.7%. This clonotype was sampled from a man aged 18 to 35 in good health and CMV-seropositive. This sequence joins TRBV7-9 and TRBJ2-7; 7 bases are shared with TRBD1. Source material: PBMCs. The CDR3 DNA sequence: TGTGCCAGCAGCACAGGGTCAGGGGGATCCTACGAGCAGTACTTC. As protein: CASSTGSGGSYEQYF.